This TCR beta chain was retrieved from a study of cytomegalovirus exposure and HLA in healthy donors. Findings and caveats of the study: Investigators reported approximately 170 TCR beta chains as tied to cytomegalovirus. In an earlier analysis, productive rearrangement rates for most beta V segments clustered near 87% or 30%.

J was trimmed by 2 bases and V by 2 bases; bases with no gene match: 12. Germline V CDR1 and CDR2: MNHEY, SMNVEV (reference sequence). The CDR3 totals 19 residues. This clone was observed once. The antigen is not known. Donors counted as nominally healthy when sampled, yet unrecorded immune exposures were likely. Use of 60 Vbeta and 13 Jbeta primers characterized the PCR. Sequencing used immunoSEQ multiplex PCR; TCRdb keeps in-frame clones, though not all of them. The sample holds fewer than 90,000 clones, about 80% seen once. The sequence was collected from a male donor in good health and CMV-seronegative. Material: PBMCs. The V gene is TRBV27, the J gene TRBJ2-3; 11 bases fit TRBD2. CDR3 residues: CASSLEVTSGTSDTDTQYF. CDR3 nucleotide sequence: TGTGCCAGCAGTTTAGAGGTGACTAGCGGGACTAGCGACACAGATACGCAGTATTTT.